This TCR beta chain was identified during a study of blood T cell repertoires in COVID-19. This table comes from immunoSEQ multiplex PCR, and its TCRdb copy is limited to in-frame clones, with some not included. Found here are some 180,000 clones, roughly three quarters of them singletons; the top ten hold about 15%. In germline, CDR1 is LNHNV, CDR2 YYDKDF (reference sequence). The CDR3 loop spans 15 amino acids. The junction had 2 bases not matched to a gene; V was cut back by 2 bases and J by 6 bases. The clonotype was recovered from a man in his 60s who had been exposed to COVID-19. The rearrangement uses TRBV15 and TRBJ2-3; 13 nucleotides align to TRBD2. What was sequenced was PBMCs or T cells enriched from blood (not recorded which). Here the CDR3 reads CATSRTSGREDTQYF. DNA for the CDR3: TGTGCCACCAGCAGAACTAGCGGGAGGGAGGATACGCAGTATTTT.